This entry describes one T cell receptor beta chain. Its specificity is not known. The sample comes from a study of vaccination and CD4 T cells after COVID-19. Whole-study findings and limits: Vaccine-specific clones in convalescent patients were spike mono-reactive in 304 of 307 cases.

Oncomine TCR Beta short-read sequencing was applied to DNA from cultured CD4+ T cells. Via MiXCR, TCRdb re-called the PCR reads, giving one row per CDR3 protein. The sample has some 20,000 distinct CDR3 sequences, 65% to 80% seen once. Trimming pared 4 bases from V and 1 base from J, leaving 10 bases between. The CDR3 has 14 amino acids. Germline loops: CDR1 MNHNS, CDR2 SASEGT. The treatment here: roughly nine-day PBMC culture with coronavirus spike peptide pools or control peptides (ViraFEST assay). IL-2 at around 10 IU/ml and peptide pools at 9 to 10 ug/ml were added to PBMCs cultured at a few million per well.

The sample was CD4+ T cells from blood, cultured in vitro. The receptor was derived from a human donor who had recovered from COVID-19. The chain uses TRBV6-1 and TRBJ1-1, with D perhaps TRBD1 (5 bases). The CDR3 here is CASSGSQANTEAFF. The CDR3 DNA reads TGTGCCAGCAGTGGCTCACAGGCGAACACTGAAGCTTTCTTT.